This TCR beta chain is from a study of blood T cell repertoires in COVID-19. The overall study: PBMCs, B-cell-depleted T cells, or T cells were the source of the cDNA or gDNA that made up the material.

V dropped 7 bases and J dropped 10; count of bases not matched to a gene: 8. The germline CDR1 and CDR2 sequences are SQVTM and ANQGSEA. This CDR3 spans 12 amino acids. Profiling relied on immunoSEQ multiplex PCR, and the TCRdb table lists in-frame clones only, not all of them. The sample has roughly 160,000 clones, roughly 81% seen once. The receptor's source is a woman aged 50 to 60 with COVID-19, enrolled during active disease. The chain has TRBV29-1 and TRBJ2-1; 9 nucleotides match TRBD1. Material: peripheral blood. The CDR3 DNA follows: TGCAGCGGCAACAGGGGGCTAGGGGAGCAGTTCTTC. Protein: CSGNRGLGEQFF.